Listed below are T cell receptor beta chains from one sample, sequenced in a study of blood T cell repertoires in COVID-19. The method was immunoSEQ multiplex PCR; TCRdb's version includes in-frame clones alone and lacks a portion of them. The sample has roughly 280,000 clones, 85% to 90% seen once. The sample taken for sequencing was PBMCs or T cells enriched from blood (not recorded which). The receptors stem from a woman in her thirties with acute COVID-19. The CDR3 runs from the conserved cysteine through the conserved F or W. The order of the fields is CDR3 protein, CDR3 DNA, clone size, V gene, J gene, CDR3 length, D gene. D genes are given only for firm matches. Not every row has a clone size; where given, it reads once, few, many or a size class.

CDR3 protein: CASSVRTGNTGELFF
CDR3 DNA: TGTGCCAGCAGCGTCCGGACAGGGAACACCGGGGAGCTGTTTTTT
clone size: few
V gene: TRBV7-6
J gene: TRBJ2-2
CDR3 length: 15
D gene: TRBD1

CDR3 protein: CASSLVGTTPWETQYF
CDR3 DNA: TGTGCCAGCAGCTTAGTGGGGACTACCCCGTGGGAGACCCAGTACTTC
clone size: NA
V gene: TRBV7-9
J gene: TRBJ2-5
CDR3 length: 16
D gene: TRBD2

CDR3 protein: CASSSGQGNQPQHF
CDR3 DNA: TGTGCCAGCAGTTCAGGACAGGGCAATCAGCCCCAGCATTTT
clone size: NA
V gene: TRBV27
J gene: TRBJ1-5
CDR3 length: 14
D gene: TRBD1

CDR3 protein: CATSMTGKGDNQPQHF
CDR3 DNA: TGTGCCACCAGCATGACAGGGAAAGGGGACAATCAGCCCCAGCATTTT
clone size: NA
V gene: TRBV15
J gene: TRBJ1-5
CDR3 length: 16
D gene: TRBD1

CDR3 protein: CASSQVDRVDANQPQHF
CDR3 DNA: TGCGCCAGCAGCCAAGTTGACAGGGTAGATGCCAATCAGCCCCAGCATTTT
clone size: NA
V gene: TRBV4-1
J gene: TRBJ1-5
CDR3 length: 17
D gene: TRBD1

CDR3 protein: CASSSTGATGELFF
CDR3 DNA: TGTGCCAGCAGTTCAACAGGGGCCACCGGGGAGCTGTTTTTT
clone size: NA
V gene: TRBV25-1
J gene: TRBJ2-2
CDR3 length: 14
D gene: TRBD1

CDR3 protein: CATSAGGGNQPQHF
CDR3 DNA: TGTGCCACCAGTGCCGGAGGGGGCAATCAGCCCCAGCATTTT
clone size: NA
V gene: TRBV24-1
J gene: TRBJ1-5
CDR3 length: 14
D gene: NA

CDR3 protein: CASSLGQGAPTNEKLFF
CDR3 DNA: TGCGCCAGCAGCCTAGGACAGGGGGCGCCGACTAATGAAAAACTGTTTTTT
clone size: once
V gene: TRBV5-1
J gene: TRBJ1-4
CDR3 length: 17
D gene: TRBD1

CDR3 protein: CAISELGTSAYTGELFF
CDR3 DNA: TGTGCCATCAGTGAGCTAGGGACTAGCGCTTACACCGGGGAGCTGTTTTTT
clone size: NA
V gene: TRBV10-3
J gene: TRBJ2-2
CDR3 length: 17
D gene: TRBD2

CDR3 protein: CAWSGLAGGMNTGELFF
CDR3 DNA: TGTGCCTGGTCCGGACTAGCGGGAGGGATGAACACCGGGGAGCTGTTTTTT
clone size: NA
V gene: TRBV30
J gene: TRBJ2-2
CDR3 length: 17
D gene: TRBD2